Listed below are T cell receptor beta chains from one sample, sequenced in a study of blood T cell repertoires in COVID-19. The data were produced by immunoSEQ multiplex PCR, yet TCRdb's version contains in-frame clones alone and is incomplete. The sample includes around 100,000 clones, roughly 87% of them seen just once. Sequenced: peripheral blood. These receptors all stem from a man aged 25-45 years in a cohort sampled during active COVID-19. Both conserved end residues are trimmed from each CDR3.

length	J	V	CDR3
14	TRBJ2-7	TRBV25-1	ASSEIGAAGAYEQY
13	TRBJ2-1	TRBV5-1	ASSWTTPPYNEQF
12	TRBJ1-2	TRBV6-5	ASSYGGGVYGYT
14	TRBJ2-2	TRBV2	ASRPPGHGDTGELF
14	TRBJ1-2	TRBV2	ASSLSGTRFNYGYT
14	TRBJ2-5	TRBV27	ASSSLVGTGRETQY
12	TRBJ1-4	TRBV19	ASSSGGPGEKLF
12	TRBJ2-2	TRBV7-2	ASSFGGPTGELF
13	TRBJ1-2	TRBV6-5	ASTPNGYPNYGYT
13	TRBJ2-3	TRBV5-4	ASSFRTSGTDTQY
12	TRBJ1-2	TRBV4-1	ASSQDRRLYGYT